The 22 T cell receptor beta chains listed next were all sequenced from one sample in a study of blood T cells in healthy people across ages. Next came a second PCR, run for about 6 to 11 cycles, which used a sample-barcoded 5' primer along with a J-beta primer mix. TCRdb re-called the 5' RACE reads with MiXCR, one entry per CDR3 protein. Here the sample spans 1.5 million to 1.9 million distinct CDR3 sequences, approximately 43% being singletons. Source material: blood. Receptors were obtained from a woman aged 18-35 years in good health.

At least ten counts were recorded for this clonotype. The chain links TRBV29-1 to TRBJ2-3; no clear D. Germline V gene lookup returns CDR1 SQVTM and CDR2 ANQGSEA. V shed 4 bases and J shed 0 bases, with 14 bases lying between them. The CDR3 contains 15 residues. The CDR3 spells CSVVSLPTSTDTQYF. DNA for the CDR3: TGCAGCGTTGTGTCCCTTCCGACTAGCACAGATACGCAGTATTTT.

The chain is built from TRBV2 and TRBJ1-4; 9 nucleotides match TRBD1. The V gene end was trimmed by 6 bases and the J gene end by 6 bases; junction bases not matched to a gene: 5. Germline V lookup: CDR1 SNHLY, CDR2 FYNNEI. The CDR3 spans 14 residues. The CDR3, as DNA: TGTGCCAGCAGACGACAGGGGGGTTATGAAAAACTGTTTTTT. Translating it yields CASRRQGGYEKLFF.

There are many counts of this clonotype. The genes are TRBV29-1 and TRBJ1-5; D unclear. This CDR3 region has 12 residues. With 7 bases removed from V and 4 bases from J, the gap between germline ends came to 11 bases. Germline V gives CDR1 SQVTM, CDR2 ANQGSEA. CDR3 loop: CSAGEGNQPQHF. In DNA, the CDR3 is TGCAGCGCCGGGGAAGGGAATCAGCCCCAGCATTTT.

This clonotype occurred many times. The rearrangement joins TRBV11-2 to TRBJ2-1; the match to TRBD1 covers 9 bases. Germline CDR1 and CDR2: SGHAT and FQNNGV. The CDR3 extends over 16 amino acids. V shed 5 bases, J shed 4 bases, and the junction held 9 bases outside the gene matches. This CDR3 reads CASSAIGTGSYNEQFF. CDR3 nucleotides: TGTGCCAGCAGCGCCATCGGGACAGGGTCTTACAATGAGCAGTTCTTC.

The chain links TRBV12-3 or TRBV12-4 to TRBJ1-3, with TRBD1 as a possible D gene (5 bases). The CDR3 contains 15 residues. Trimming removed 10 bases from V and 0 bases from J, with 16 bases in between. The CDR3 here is CATPGGPRSGNTIYF. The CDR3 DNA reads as TGTGCCACCCCCGGGGGACCGCGCTCTGGAAACACCATATATTTT.

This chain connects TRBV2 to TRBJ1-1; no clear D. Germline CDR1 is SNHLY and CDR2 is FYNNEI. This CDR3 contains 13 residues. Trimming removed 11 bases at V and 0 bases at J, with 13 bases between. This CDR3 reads CAGGKEMNTEAFF. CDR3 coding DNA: TGTGCCGGTGGTAAGGAAATGAACACTGAAGCTTTCTTT.

As DNA, the CDR3 is TGTGCCAGCAGTGACGGCCGGGAGGATACGCAGTATTTT. The encoded protein is CASSDGREDTQYF. The chain couples TRBV6-4 to TRBJ2-3; D is possibly TRBD2 (6 bases). CDR1 MRHNA and CDR2 SNTAGT come from the germline V gene. The CDR3 is made up of 13 amino acids. Trimming cost V 2 bases and J 6 bases, with 9 bases left between them.

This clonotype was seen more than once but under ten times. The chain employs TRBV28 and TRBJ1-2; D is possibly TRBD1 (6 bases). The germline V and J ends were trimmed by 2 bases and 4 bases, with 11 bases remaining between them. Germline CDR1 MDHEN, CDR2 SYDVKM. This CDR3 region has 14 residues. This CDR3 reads CASSLEQGGYGYTF. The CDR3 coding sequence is TGTGCCAGCAGTTTAGAACAGGGAGGCTATGGCTACACCTTC.

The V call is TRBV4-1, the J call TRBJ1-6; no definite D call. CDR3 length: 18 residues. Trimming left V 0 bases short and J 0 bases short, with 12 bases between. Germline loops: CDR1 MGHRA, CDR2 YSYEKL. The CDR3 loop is CASSQDFRGSSYNSPLHF. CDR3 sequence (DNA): TGCGCCAGCAGCCAAGATTTCCGCGGAAGCTCCTATAATTCACCCCTCCACTTT.

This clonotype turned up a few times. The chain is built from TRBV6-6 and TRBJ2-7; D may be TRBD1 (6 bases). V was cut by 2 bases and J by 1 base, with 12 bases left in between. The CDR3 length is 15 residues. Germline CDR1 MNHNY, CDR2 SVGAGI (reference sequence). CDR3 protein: CASSYRWGTSYEQYF. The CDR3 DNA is TGTGCCAGCAGTTACAGGTGGGGGACATCCTACGAGCAGTACTTC.

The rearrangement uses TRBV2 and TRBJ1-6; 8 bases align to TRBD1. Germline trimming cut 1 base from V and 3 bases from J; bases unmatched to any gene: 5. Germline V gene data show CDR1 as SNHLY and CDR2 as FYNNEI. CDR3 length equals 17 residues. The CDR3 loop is CASSEEGQGLYNSPLHF. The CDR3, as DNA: TGTGCCAGCAGTGAAGAAGGACAGGGCCTCTATAATTCACCCCTCCACTTT.

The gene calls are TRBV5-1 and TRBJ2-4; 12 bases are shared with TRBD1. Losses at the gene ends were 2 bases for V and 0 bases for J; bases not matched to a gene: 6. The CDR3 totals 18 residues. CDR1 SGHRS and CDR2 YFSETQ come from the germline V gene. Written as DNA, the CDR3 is TGCGCCAGCAGCTTAGGGGACAGGGGGCTGGTAGCCAAAAACATTCAGTACTTC. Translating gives CASSLGDRGLVAKNIQYF.

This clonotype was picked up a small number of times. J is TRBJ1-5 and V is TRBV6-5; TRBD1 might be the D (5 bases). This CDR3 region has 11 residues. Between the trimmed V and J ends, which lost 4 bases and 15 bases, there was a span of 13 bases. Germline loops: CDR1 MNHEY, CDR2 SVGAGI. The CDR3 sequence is CASSSAGTRHF. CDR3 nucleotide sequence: TGTGCCAGCAGTTCCGCCGGGACTAGGCATTTT.

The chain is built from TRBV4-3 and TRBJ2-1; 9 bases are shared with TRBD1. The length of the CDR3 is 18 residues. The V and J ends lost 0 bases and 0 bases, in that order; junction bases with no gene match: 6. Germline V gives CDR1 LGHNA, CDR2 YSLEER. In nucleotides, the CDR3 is TGCGCCAGCAGCCAAGATCTTTCACAGGGGGCCTCCTACAATGAGCAGTTCTTC. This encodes CASSQDLSQGASYNEQFF.

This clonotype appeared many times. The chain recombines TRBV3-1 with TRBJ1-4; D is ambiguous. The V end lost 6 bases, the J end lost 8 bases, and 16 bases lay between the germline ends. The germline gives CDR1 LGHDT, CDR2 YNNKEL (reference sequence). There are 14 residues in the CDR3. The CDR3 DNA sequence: TGTGCCAGCAGGGACCCGACAAGAACCGAAAAACTGTTTTTT. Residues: CASRDPTRTEKLFF.

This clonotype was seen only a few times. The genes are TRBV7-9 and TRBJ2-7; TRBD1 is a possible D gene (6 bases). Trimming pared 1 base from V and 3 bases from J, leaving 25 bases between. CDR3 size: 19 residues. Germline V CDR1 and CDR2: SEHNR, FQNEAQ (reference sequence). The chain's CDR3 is CASSLVGGHPVIKNYEQYF. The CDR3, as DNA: TGTGCCAGCAGCTTAGTAGGGGGACATCCCGTGATCAAAAACTACGAGCAGTACTTC.

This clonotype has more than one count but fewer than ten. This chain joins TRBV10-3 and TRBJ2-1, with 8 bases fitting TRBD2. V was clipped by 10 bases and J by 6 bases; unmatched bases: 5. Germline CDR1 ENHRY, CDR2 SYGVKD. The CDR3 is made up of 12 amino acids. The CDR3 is CATRGLANEQFF. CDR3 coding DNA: TGTGCCACCCGCGGACTAGCCAATGAGCAGTTCTTC.

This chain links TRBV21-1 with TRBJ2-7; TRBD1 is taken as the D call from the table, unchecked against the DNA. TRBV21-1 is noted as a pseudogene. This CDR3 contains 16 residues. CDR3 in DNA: TGTGCCAGCAGCAGGCGGGACAGTGGCCTTTTCTACGAGCAGTACTTC. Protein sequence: CASSRRDSGLFYEQYF.

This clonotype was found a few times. For the CDR3, the DNA is TGCAGTTGCCAGGGGGCGACCTACGAGCAGTACTTC. It specifies CSCQGATYEQYF. The chain couples TRBV29-1 to TRBJ2-7; 8 bases agree with TRBD1. The CDR3 is 12 amino acids. CDR1 and CDR2 from the germline V gene are SQVTM and ANQGSEA.

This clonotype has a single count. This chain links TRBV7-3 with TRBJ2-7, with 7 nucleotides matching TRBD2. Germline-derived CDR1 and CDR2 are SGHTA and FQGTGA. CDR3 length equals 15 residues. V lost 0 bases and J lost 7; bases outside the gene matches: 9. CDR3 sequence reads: CASSLTGGPNGEQYF. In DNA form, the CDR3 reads TGTGCCAGCAGCTTAACGGGAGGGCCCAACGGTGAGCAGTACTTC. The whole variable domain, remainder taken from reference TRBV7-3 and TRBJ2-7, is GAGVSQTPSNKVTEKGKYVELRCDPISGHTALYWYRQSLGQGPEFLIYFQGTGAADDSGLPNDRFFAVRPEGSVSTLKIQRTERGDSAVYLCASSLTGGPNGEQYFGPGTRLTVT.

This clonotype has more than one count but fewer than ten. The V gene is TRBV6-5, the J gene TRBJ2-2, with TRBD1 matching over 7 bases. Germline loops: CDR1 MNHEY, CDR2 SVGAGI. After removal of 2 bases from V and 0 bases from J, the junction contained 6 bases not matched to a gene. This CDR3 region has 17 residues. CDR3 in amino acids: CASSYTTGTANTGELFF. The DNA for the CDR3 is TGTGCCAGCAGTTACACCACCGGGACAGCGAACACCGGGGAGCTGTTTTTT.

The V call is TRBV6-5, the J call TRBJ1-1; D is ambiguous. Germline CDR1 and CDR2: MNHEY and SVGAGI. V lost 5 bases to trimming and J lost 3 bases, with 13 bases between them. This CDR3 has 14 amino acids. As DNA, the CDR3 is TGTGCCAGCAGTGACGAGAGGTCGGACACTGAAGCTTTCTTT. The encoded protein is CASSDERSDTEAFF.